Presented here are 22 T cell receptor beta chains from one specimen sequenced in a study of blood T cell repertoires in COVID-19 (dated by TCRdb to 2020 to 2022). The library was made by the immunoSEQ multiplex PCR assay. Entries here come from immuneACCESS through TCRdb and include only in-frame sequences with V and J called. Some clones fail to appear in such tables; in the studies checked, an unresolved V gene covers under half of the shortfall, and the cause of the remainder is unknown. A total of roughly 120,000 clones appear in this sample, 70% to 90% of them only once. Approximately 1.5% of the sample is taken by the ten largest. Specimen: peripheral blood. Receptor source: a man aged 35-49 years with acute or convalescent COVID-19.

The chain combines TRBV6-2 or TRBV6-3 with TRBJ2-5, with a weak D call TRBD1 (5 bases). Trimming took off 5 bases at V and 1 base at J, with 11 bases between the two ends. The CDR3 runs to 14 residues. Germline V gene lookup returns CDR1 MNHEY and CDR2 SVGEGT. CDR3: CASSKDSAQETQYF. DNA for the CDR3: TGTGCCAGCAGTAAAGACAGTGCCCAAGAGACCCAGTACTTC.

This chain connects TRBV10-3 to TRBJ1-3, with D unresolved. From germline, CDR1 is ENHRY and CDR2 SYGVKD. This CDR3 is 16 amino acids long. V was cut by 8 bases and J by 0 bases, with 17 bases left in between. CDR3 bases: TGTGCCATCGCGACGGGTGCAGGACTCTCTGGAAACACCATATATTTT. This sequence encodes CAIATGAGLSGNTIYF.

The chain recombines TRBV7-8 with TRBJ2-5; possible D gene TRBD2, 6 bases. This CDR3 contains 15 residues. Germline V gene lookup returns CDR1 SGHVS and CDR2 FQNEAQ. Trimming removed 7 bases from V and 2 bases from J, with 17 bases in between. The CDR3 spells CASTLFGLPQETQYF. In DNA, the CDR3 is TGTGCCAGCACCCTTTTTGGACTACCTCAAGAGACCCAGTACTTC.

This chain joins TRBV28 and TRBJ2-7; possible D gene TRBD2, 5 bases. The V gene lost 2 bases and the J gene lost 9 bases, with 17 bases spanning the gap. This CDR3 has 14 amino acids. Germline values: CDR1 MDHEN, CDR2 SYDVKM. This CDR3 is CASSLGGLTRGQYF. In DNA form, the CDR3 reads TGTGCCAGCAGTTTAGGAGGACTGACCCGCGGGCAGTACTTC. Based on the CDR3 plus reference TRBV28 and TRBJ2-7, the full variable domain is DVKVTQSSRYLVKRTGEKVFLECVQDMDHENMFWYRQDPGLGLRLIYFSYDVKMKEKGDIPEGYSVSREKKERFSLILESASTNQTSMYLCASSLGGLTRGQYFGPGTRLTVT.

The chain couples TRBV18 to TRBJ2-1; 9 positions match TRBD2. The junction had 7 bases not matched to a gene; V was cut back by 3 bases and J by 1 base. Germline CDR1 reads KGHSH; CDR2 reads LQKENI. The length of the CDR3 is 17 residues. CDR3 protein: CASSPERGEVSYNEQFF. The CDR3 DNA is TGTGCCAGCTCACCCGAGCGGGGGGAGGTATCCTACAATGAGCAGTTCTTC.

This chain uses TRBV11-3 with TRBJ2-7, with TRBD1 as a possible D gene (5 bases). Germline CDR1 reads SGHNT; CDR2 reads YENEEA. V gave up 5 bases and J gave up 2 bases, with 10 bases separating them. The CDR3 is made up of 13 amino acids. The CDR3 sequence is CASSGDSPYEQYF. CDR3 DNA: TGTGCCAGCAGCGGTGACAGCCCCTACGAGCAGTACTTC.

This chain connects TRBV14 to TRBJ2-7; tentative D call: TRBD1 (6 bases). CDR3 length equals 15 residues. From germline, CDR1 is SGHDN and CDR2 FVKESK. Trimming shortened V by 1 base and J by 3 bases, and 13 bases separated the two germline ends. The CDR3 reads CASSQGPGRGYEQYF. In nucleotides, the CDR3 is TGTGCCAGCAGCCAAGGGCCGGGCAGGGGCTACGAGCAGTACTTC.

The V gene is TRBV27, the J gene TRBJ2-3, with 7 bases lining up with TRBD1. The CDR3 runs 12 residues. V was clipped by 9 bases and J by 7 bases; unmatched bases: 7. Germline CDR1 and CDR2: MNHEY and SMNVEV (reference sequence). Here the CDR3 DNA reads TGTGCCAGTACCGGGACAGCAAATACGCAGTATTTT. Encoded protein: CASTGTANTQYF.

The chain uses TRBV18 and TRBJ2-5, with 11 positions matching TRBD1. There are 16 residues in the CDR3. Germline V gene sequence: CDR1 KGHSH, CDR2 LQKENI. J gave up 1 base and V 6 bases, and 7 bases lay outside the gene matches. CDR3 DNA sequence: TGTGCCAGCTCGCTAGGACAGGGGGCGCTCCAAGAGACCCAGTACTTC. It yields the protein CASSLGQGALQETQYF.

The chain joins TRBV15 to TRBJ1-1; 9 positions match TRBD1. Per germline, CDR1 LNHNV and CDR2 YYDKDF (reference sequence). V was clipped by 5 bases and J by 3 bases; unmatched bases: 1. This CDR3 has 13 amino acids. This CDR3 is CATSWTGDTEAFF. The CDR3 region has the DNA TGTGCCACCAGCTGGACAGGGGACACTGAAGCTTTCTTT.

This chain connects TRBV7-2 to TRBJ2-7; D ambiguous. Germline V gene sequence: CDR1 SGHTA, CDR2 FQGNSA. V lost 1 base and J lost 3, with 7 bases in between. The CDR3 extends over 13 amino acids. CDR3 protein: CASSLVRYYEQYF. CDR3 coding DNA: TGTGCCAGCAGCTTAGTTCGTTACTACGAGCAGTACTTC.

This chain joins TRBV19 and TRBJ2-2; 10 bases agree with TRBD2. CDR3 length: 18 residues. Germline V gene lookup returns CDR1 LNHDA and CDR2 SQIVND (reference sequence). V was pared by 1 base and J by 1 base, with 6 bases of the junction left unmatched. DNA of the CDR3: TGTGCCAGTAGTATAGGCAGCGGGGGGGCGGAGAACACCGGGGAGCTGTTTTTT. It codes for CASSIGSGGAENTGELFF. Filled out from reference TRBV19 and TRBJ2-2, the complete variable domain reads DGGITQSPKYLFRKEGQNVTLSCEQNLNHDAMYWYRQDPGQGLRLIYYSQIVNDFQKGDIAEGYSVSREKKESFPLTVTSAQKNPTAFYLCASSIGSGGAENTGELFFGEGSRLTVL.

The chain is built from TRBV7-2 and TRBJ1-1; D remains ambiguous. The V end lost 0 bases, the J end lost 0 bases, and 8 bases lay between the germline ends. Germline assignment: CDR1 SGHTA and CDR2 FQGNSA. This CDR3 contains 15 residues. The CDR3 region has the DNA TGTGCCAGCAGCTTAGCGGCGGTGATGAACACTGAAGCTTTCTTT. Translation gives CASSLAAVMNTEAFF.

This sequence joins TRBV5-1 and TRBJ2-2, with D perhaps matching TRBD1 (6 bases). The CDR3 loop spans 15 amino acids. The germline V gene encodes CDR1 SGHRS and CDR2 YFSETQ. V was trimmed by 5 bases and J by 5 bases, leaving 16 bases between them. In DNA, the CDR3 is TGCGCCAGCAGGACCCAGGACAGCCCTACCGGGGAGCTGTTTTTT. Residues: CASRTQDSPTGELFF. Complete variable domain (other parts from reference TRBV5-1 and TRBJ2-2): KAGVTQTPRYLIKTRGQQVTLSCSPISGHRSVSWYQQTPGQGLQFLFEYFSETQRNKGNFPGRFSGRQFSNSRSEMNVSTLELGDSALYLCASRTQDSPTGELFFGEGSRLTVL.

The rearrangement uses TRBV28 and TRBJ1-6; a possible D gene is TRBD1 (6 bases). The CDR3 has 12 amino acids. The germline CDR1 and CDR2 sequences are MDHEN and SYDVKM. Trimming removed 11 bases from V and 7 bases from J, with 12 bases in between. The CDR3 sequence: CAAKTGNSPLHF. DNA of the CDR3: TGTGCCGCAAAGACAGGAAATTCACCCCTCCACTTT.

This clone appeared once. The V and J genes are TRBV7-6 and TRBJ2-1; the D gene is possibly TRBD2 (8 bases). CDR3 length equals 16 residues. V lost 4 bases, J lost 6 bases, and 19 bases lay in between. Germline loops: CDR1 SGHVS, CDR2 FNYEAQ. CDR3 nucleotide sequence: TGTGCCAGCAGCTCCCTACAGGGGAGCGGGAGCAATGAGCAGTTCTTC. It translates to CASSSLQGSGSNEQFF.

V is TRBV5-1 and J is TRBJ1-1; 8 positions match TRBD1. Germline V CDR1 and CDR2: SGHRS, YFSETQ. CDR3 length equals 13 residues. J was trimmed by 3 bases and V by 7 bases; bases with no gene match: 5. CDR3 residues: CASRQGMDTEAFF. DNA for the CDR3: TGCGCCAGCCGACAGGGGATGGACACTGAAGCTTTCTTT.

This clone has more than one count but fewer than ten. V is TRBV5-4 and J is TRBJ1-2; possible D gene TRBD1, 5 bases. Trimming shortened V by 4 bases and J by 7 bases, and 11 bases separated the two germline ends. The CDR3 runs 12 residues. Germline CDR1 reads SGHNT; CDR2 reads YYREEE (reference sequence). For the CDR3, the DNA is TGTGCCAGCAGCAGGGAGGGGATTGGCTACACCTTC. Amino acid sequence: CASSREGIGYTF.

The chain is built from TRBV7-9 and TRBJ1-4; D uncertain. The CDR3 totals 15 residues. Germline CDR1 reads SEHNR; CDR2 reads FQNEAQ (reference sequence). Trimming shortened V by 3 bases and J by 3 bases, and 11 bases separated the two germline ends. As DNA, the CDR3 is TGTGCCAGCAGCTTCTCCCCCGGGGCTAATGAAAAACTGTTTTTT. It encodes CASSFSPGANEKLFF.

The chain links TRBV7-2 to TRBJ1-1; D ambiguous. The germline V gene encodes CDR1 SGHTA and CDR2 FQGNSA. The CDR3 loop spans 13 amino acids. The V end was cut by 5 bases, the J end by 3 bases, with 10 bases between. In DNA form, the CDR3 reads TGTGCCAGCAGCGAGGGTTTCTACACTGAAGCTTTCTTT. This encodes CASSEGFYTEAFF.

This chain links TRBV6-5 with TRBJ2-2; D is possibly TRBD2 (6 bases). The ends were cut back, 7 bases at V and 5 bases at J, with 17 bases in the middle. The CDR3 is 15 residues long. CDR1 is MNHEY, CDR2 SVGAGI, per germline. This CDR3 reads CASKPEGLLTGELFF. For the CDR3, the DNA is TGTGCCAGCAAGCCGGAGGGACTTCTAACCGGGGAGCTGTTTTTT.

V and J are TRBV28 and TRBJ2-7, with no clear D. The V and J ends lost 7 bases and 0 bases respectively, with 13 bases between them. This CDR3 contains 14 residues. In germline, CDR1 is MDHEN, CDR2 SYDVKM. CDR3 DNA: TGTGCCAGCAAAGGAGCGCTGAGCTCCTACGAGCAGTACTTC. It specifies CASKGALSSYEQYF. The whole variable domain, filled in from reference TRBV28 and TRBJ2-7, reads DVKVTQSSRYLVKRTGEKVFLECVQDMDHENMFWYRQDPGLGLRLIYFSYDVKMKEKGDIPEGYSVSREKKERFSLILESASTNQTSMYLCASKGALSSYEQYFGPGTRLTVT.